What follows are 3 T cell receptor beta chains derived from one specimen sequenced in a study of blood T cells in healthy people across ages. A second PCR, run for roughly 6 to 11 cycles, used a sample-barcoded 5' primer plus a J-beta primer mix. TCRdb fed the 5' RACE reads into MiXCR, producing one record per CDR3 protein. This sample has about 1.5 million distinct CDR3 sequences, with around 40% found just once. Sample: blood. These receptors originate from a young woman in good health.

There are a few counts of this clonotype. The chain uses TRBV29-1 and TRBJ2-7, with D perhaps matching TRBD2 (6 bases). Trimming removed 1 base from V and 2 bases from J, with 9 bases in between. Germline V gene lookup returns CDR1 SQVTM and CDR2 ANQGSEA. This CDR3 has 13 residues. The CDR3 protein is CSVEGGEPYEQYF. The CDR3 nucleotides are TGCAGCGTTGAAGGCGGGGAACCCTACGAGCAGTACTTC.

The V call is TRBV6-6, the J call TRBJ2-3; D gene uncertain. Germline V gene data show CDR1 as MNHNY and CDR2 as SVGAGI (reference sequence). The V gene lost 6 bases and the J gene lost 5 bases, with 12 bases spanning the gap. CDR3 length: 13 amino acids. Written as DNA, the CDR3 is TGTGCCAGCAGCCAAGACGAGAAAGATACGCAGTATTTT. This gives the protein CASSQDEKDTQYF.

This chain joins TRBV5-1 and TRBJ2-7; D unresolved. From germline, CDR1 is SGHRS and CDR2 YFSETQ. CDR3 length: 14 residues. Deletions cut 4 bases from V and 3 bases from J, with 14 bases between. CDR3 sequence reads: CASSPRSQNYEQYF. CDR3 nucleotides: TGCGCCAGCAGCCCAAGGTCCCAAAACTACGAGCAGTACTTC. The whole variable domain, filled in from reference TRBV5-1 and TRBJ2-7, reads KAGVTQTPRYLIKTRGQQVTLSCSPISGHRSVSWYQQTPGQGLQFLFEYFSETQRNKGNFPGRFSGRQFSNSRSEMNVSTLELGDSALYLCASSPRSQNYEQYFGPGTRLTVT.